This record concerns one TCR beta chain sequence. This clonotype has only a few counts. Its antigen is not yet known. Per-base quality was not reported, and no clone a single base away is much larger than it. The time point label, as the study defines it: sample taken at primary tumor resection. The donors were 65 to 90 patients from the lung TRACERx cohort who had early-stage, untreated non-small cell lung cancer. TCR sequencing used whole RNA extracted from tumor and nontumor lung tissue, or from cryopreserved PBMC samples, without cell sorting. Patients were selected for TCR sequencing only if sufficient RNA was available from at least two tumor regions. These data belong to a study of spatial heterogeneity in lung cancer (dated by TCRdb to about 2019). Context from the whole study: More beta-chain than alpha-chain transcripts were consistently detected, likely reflecting higher beta-chain transcript abundance. In the raw uncorrected reads, each unique combination of TCR and UMI appeared more than ten times on average. The study quantitatively compared TCR alpha and beta repertoires across multiple tumor regions, matched nontumor lung and blood in non-small cell lung cancer. Nonsynonymous mutation counts, determined by whole-exome sequencing of tumor tissue, were related to TCR repertoire features. At surgery, 220 tumor regions, some 61 matched nontumor lung samples and 45 to 60 PBMC samples were TCR-sequenced for both alpha and beta chains. Study-level results and caveats: Confirming at a functional level the hypothesis that regional TCRs recognize regional mutations was considered to require additional single-cell paired TCR alpha and beta sequencing. Ubiquitous expanded tumor TCRs were found in blood more often at tumor resection than at routine follow-up.

Library method: 5' RACE. Sequenced using a NextSeq 500. The TCR library protocol attached a unique molecular identifier to each TCR cDNA molecule to allow correction of PCR and sequencing errors. As for the original processing: TCR identification, UMI-based error correction and CDR3 extraction were performed with Decombinator tools. TCRs above a frequency of 2 per 1,000, corresponding to the top 1% of the tumor frequency distribution, were defined as expanded. Renyi diversity was computed with the R vegan package after each repertoire had been subsampled 100 times to 5,000 TCRs. To build CDR3 similarity networks, amino acid triplet string-kernel similarity was used, and CDR3s were connected when their pairwise similarity was above 0.82. TCRdb redid the processing of the public reads, applying fastp at Q25 and MiXCR, and retained in-frame beta chains. Identical CDR3 proteins give one entry, which carries the most common genes and DNA. The V and J calls, along with clone size, are taken from TCRdb and not from the paper's own processing. Counted in this sample were 60,000 to 75,000 distinct CDR3 sequences; about 6.3% of them appeared once. About 15% of the sample rests with the top ten.

V and J are trimmed by 7 bases and 2 bases, and the gene matches miss 16 bases of the junction. CDR1 is given as SGHTA and CDR2 as FQGNSA, both from the germline V gene. Inclusive of the bounding cysteine and phenylalanine, the CDR3 is 17 residues long. The entry retains the CDR3 DNA only, 51 bases that are in frame from base 1. Recombination linked TRBV7-2 to TRBJ2-7; TRBD2 agrees with 8 junctional bases. This specimen consisted of PBMCs, obtained at surgery. The clonotype comes from a female donor with early-stage non-small cell lung cancer. The CDR3 in this case is CASTTLTGGRLPYEQYF. The DNA sequence is TGTGCCAGCACCACCCTGACGGGAGGGAGGCTCCCCTACGAGCAGTACTTC.